What follows are 24 T cell receptor beta chains derived from one specimen sequenced in a study of TIL therapy for anti-PD-1-resistant metastatic lung cancer. Described time point: pre-treatment sample, taken before nivolumab and TIL therapy. This was the immunoSEQ v3 assay. TCRdb's copy holds only in-frame clones and misses some; the assay was immunoSEQ multiplex PCR. Here the sample spans 50,000 or so clones, roughly 85% being singletons. Sequenced material: blood, taken at baseline. These TCRs come from a woman between 30 and 79 years old with non-small cell lung cancer.

V is TRBV30 and J is TRBJ1-2; D is perhaps TRBD1 (6 bases). The CDR3 length is 11 residues. Germline CDR1 and CDR2: GTSNPN and SVGIG (reference sequence). Trimming removed 5 bases from V and 5 bases from J, with 9 bases in between. CDR3 region: CAWVQGYGYTF. CDR3 DNA: TGTGCCTGGGTCCAGGGGTATGGCTACACCTTC.

CDR3 residues: CASSVTGGLVEAFF. CDR3 nucleotide sequence: TGTGCCAGCAGTGTGACAGGGGGATTAGTTGAAGCTTTCTTT. The chain couples TRBV6-1 to TRBJ1-1, with 9 bases lining up with TRBD1. The CDR3 sequence is 14 residues long. Germline loops: CDR1 MNHNS, CDR2 SASEGT. The ends lost 4 bases at V and 7 bases at J; junction bases unmatched: 7.

This chain connects TRBV27 to TRBJ1-5, with a weak D call TRBD1 (5 bases). The CDR3 length is 15 residues. Germline values: CDR1 MNHEY, CDR2 SMNVEV (reference sequence). V lost 5 bases and J lost 3, with 14 bases in between. As DNA, the CDR3 is TGTGCCAGCAGTACCTCGGGACGGGACAATCAGCCCCAGCATTTT. It encodes CASSTSGRDNQPQHF.

This chain connects TRBV7-6 to TRBJ1-3, with D uncertain. Trimming left V 1 base short and J 4 bases short, with 14 bases between. Germline V gene sequence: CDR1 SGHVS, CDR2 FNYEAQ. The CDR3 loop spans 16 amino acids. CDR3: CASSLGTLGTGNTIYF. In DNA form, the CDR3 reads TGTGCCAGCAGCTTAGGAACGCTGGGTACCGGAAACACCATATATTTT.

V usage is TRBV10-1 and J usage is TRBJ2-6, with TRBD1 matching 9 bases. The CDR3 is 18 residues long. V lost 6 bases to trimming and J lost 1 base; unmatched junction nucleotides: 10. Germline loops: CDR1 WNHNN, CDR2 SYGVQD (reference sequence). The CDR3 here is CASRGGKQGASGANVLTF. For the CDR3, the DNA is TGCGCCAGCAGGGGTGGTAAACAGGGGGCTTCTGGGGCCAACGTCCTGACTTTC.

The genes are TRBV6-1 and TRBJ1-1; D is uncertain. The CDR3 has 11 amino acids. Per the germline V gene, CDR1 is MNHNS and CDR2 is SASEGT. CDR3 region: CAAYMNTEAFF. The CDR3 bases are TGTGCGGCCTACATGAACACTGAAGCTTTCTTT.

The chain links TRBV30 to TRBJ2-7; D might be TRBD1 (5 bases). Per germline, CDR1 GTSNPN and CDR2 SVGIG (reference sequence). V was pared by 2 bases and J by 2 bases, with 13 bases between. This CDR3 is built from 14 residues. CDR3 in amino acids: CAWSLRQFTYEQYF. The DNA of the CDR3 is TGTGCCTGGAGTCTTCGACAGTTTACCTACGAGCAGTACTTC.

V and J are TRBV2 and TRBJ1-6, with TRBD1 as a possible D gene (5 bases). The germline V and J ends were trimmed by 1 base and 13 bases, with 20 bases remaining between them. The CDR3 is 16 amino acids. Germline CDR1 is SNHLY and CDR2 is FYNNEI. DNA for the CDR3: TGTGCCAGCAGTGAAGACCGGACACCAGGTTCATCGCCCCTCCACTTT. Its translation: CASSEDRTPGSSPLHF.

The sample holds one count of this clone. Here the CDR3 reads CASGLFVAGANVLTF. DNA for the CDR3: TGTGCCAGCGGGCTGTTTGTGGCTGGGGCCAACGTCCTGACTTTC. This chain uses TRBV27 with TRBJ2-6; D is uncertain. The CDR3 length is 15 residues. Germline assignment: CDR1 MNHEY and CDR2 SMNVEV (reference sequence). V shed 8 bases and J shed 2 bases, with 13 bases lying between them.

This chain joins TRBV10-2 and TRBJ1-2; no reliable D call. V lost 0 bases, J lost 4 bases, and 18 bases lay in between. This CDR3 comprises 17 residues. In germline, CDR1 is WSHSY, CDR2 SAAADI. This chain's CDR3 is CASSESTRSRPGYGYTF. CDR3 nucleotides: TGCGCCAGCAGTGAGTCGACAAGGTCACGACCGGGCTATGGCTACACCTTC.

This rearrangement joins TRBV5-1 to TRBJ2-2, with D hard to call. The CDR3 extends over 16 amino acids. V lost 0 bases and J lost 0, with 9 bases in between. Germline-derived CDR1 and CDR2 are SGHRS and YFSETQ. CDR3 bases: TGCGCCAGCAGCTTGGCCCCTCAAACGAACACCGGGGAGCTGTTTTTT. It specifies CASSLAPQTNTGELFF.

In this sample, this clone turned up once. This chain joins TRBV27 and TRBJ1-2; TRBD1 matches at 7 bases. This CDR3 region has 14 residues. With 6 bases clipped from V and 3 bases from J, the junction kept 7 bases outside the gene matches. Germline CDR1 reads MNHEY; CDR2 reads SMNVEV (reference sequence). In DNA, the CDR3 is TGTGCCAGCAGACCGACAGGGTGGGACTATGGCTACACCTTC. Its translation is CASRPTGWDYGYTF.

CDR3 DNA: TGCAGCGTTGCAGGTTATGGCTACACCTTC. The encoded protein is CSVAGYGYTF. J is TRBJ1-2 and V is TRBV29-1; D is uncertain. The germline CDR1 and CDR2 sequences are SQVTM and ANQGSEA. V lost 4 bases to trimming and J lost 5 bases, with 5 bases between them. The CDR3 covers 10 residues.

The chain is built from TRBV2 and TRBJ1-1, with D unresolved. The germline V gene has CDR1 SNHLY and CDR2 FYNNEI. V lost 6 bases and J lost 5, with 13 bases in between. CDR3 length equals 13 residues. The CDR3 bases are TGTGCCAGCAGGCTTCAGGCACCAACTGAAGCTTTCTTT. Encoded protein: CASRLQAPTEAFF.

V usage is TRBV5-1 and J usage is TRBJ2-1; D is uncertain. The CDR3 consists of 16 residues. Germline values: CDR1 SGHRS, CDR2 YFSETQ. Trimming removed 0 bases at V and 5 bases at J, with 15 bases between. The CDR3 bases are TGCGCCAGCAGCTTGGCCGGTCTGGGCGGAAACAATGAGCAGTTCTTC. Translation gives CASSLAGLGGNNEQFF. The full variable domain, rest sourced from reference TRBV5-1 and TRBJ2-1, is KAGVTQTPRYLIKTRGQQVTLSCSPISGHRSVSWYQQTPGQGLQFLFEYFSETQRNKGNFPGRFSGRQFSNSRSEMNVSTLELGDSALYLCASSLAGLGGNNEQFFGPGTRLTVL.

The rearrangement joins TRBV2 to TRBJ2-2, with 7 bases fitting TRBD1. Germline-derived CDR1 and CDR2 are SNHLY and FYNNEI. V trimming: 5 bases; J trimming: 3 bases; junction bases outside the gene matches: 0. The CDR3 is 13 amino acids. The CDR3 DNA reads as TGTGCCAGCAGTCAGGGGGACACCGGGGAGCTGTTTTTT. Amino acids: CASSQGDTGELFF.

The chain combines TRBV2 with TRBJ1-3; D is unresolved. V lost 6 bases and J 0 bases, leaving 15 bases between the germline ends. The CDR3 runs 16 residues. From germline, CDR1 is SNHLY and CDR2 FYNNEI. The CDR3 spells CASRRARLNSGNTIYF. The CDR3 coding sequence is TGTGCCAGCAGGAGGGCCAGGCTTAACTCTGGAAACACCATATATTTT.

The V and J genes are TRBV5-6 and TRBJ1-3, with D perhaps TRBD1 (5 bases). CDR1 SGHDT and CDR2 YYEEEE come from the germline V gene. The CDR3 is 15 residues long. V was shortened by 1 base and J by 2 bases, with 10 bases between the two germline ends. In nucleotides, the CDR3 is TGTGCCAGCAGCTTGAGATCGACAGCTGGAAACACCATATATTTT. It is translated as CASSLRSTAGNTIYF.

The genes are TRBV21-1 and TRBJ2-5; the table's D call, TRBD2, was not checked against the DNA. TRBV21-1 is flagged as a pseudogene. The CDR3 covers 18 residues. This CDR3 reads CASSNRLGALWGGETQYF. The CDR3 nucleotides are TGTGCCAGCAGCAACCGACTTGGGGCACTGTGGGGAGGAGAGACCCAGTACTTC.

J is TRBJ1-5 and V is TRBV30, with unresolved D. The germline V and J ends were trimmed by 1 base and 8 bases, with 12 bases remaining between them. This CDR3 is 13 amino acids long. The germline V gene has CDR1 GTSNPN and CDR2 SVGIG (reference sequence). The chain's CDR3 is CAWSGGGLEPQHF. CDR3 DNA: TGTGCCTGGAGTGGGGGAGGCCTGGAGCCCCAGCATTTT.

The chain has TRBV2 and TRBJ1-2; D might be TRBD1 (5 bases). The CDR3 has 15 amino acids. V was trimmed by 3 bases and J by 5 bases, leaving 16 bases between them. Germline V CDR1 and CDR2: SNHLY, FYNNEI. The CDR3 nucleotides read TGTGCCAGCAGTGACGGGGGACTGGGCGGTTATGGCTACACCTTC. This translates into CASSDGGLGGYGYTF.

This chain connects TRBV4-2 to TRBJ2-5; either TRBD1 or TRBD2 may supply D (5 bases each). CDR3 length: 16 amino acids. Trimming removed 1 base at V and 5 bases at J, with 17 bases between. Per germline, CDR1 LGHNA and CDR2 YNFKEQ. This CDR3 reads CASSQGITSGRETQYF. In DNA form, the CDR3 reads TGTGCCAGCAGCCAAGGAATAACATCGGGGCGTGAGACCCAGTACTTC.

This clone was counted a few times. The V and J genes are TRBV10-2 and TRBJ1-6; D not resolved. The CDR3 has 14 amino acids. V was cut by 6 bases and J by 4 bases, with 10 bases left in between. Per the germline V gene, CDR1 is WSHSY and CDR2 is SAAADI. The CDR3 coding sequence is TGCGCCAGCAGATTACAGCATTATAATTCACCCCTCCACTTT. Translating it yields CASRLQHYNSPLHF.

The chain uses TRBV29-1 and TRBJ2-3; maybe TRBD2 (5 bases). The V end was cut by 8 bases, the J end by 6 bases, with 12 bases between. This CDR3 is 11 amino acids long. Germline V gives CDR1 SQVTM, CDR2 ANQGSEA. CDR3: CSTRRSDTQYF. The DNA of the CDR3 is TGCAGCACCCGGAGGTCGGATACGCAGTATTTT.